This paragraph reports one T cell receptor beta chain. How the authors handled the data: Using reference gene primer amplification, nucleated cell counts were estimated. Generated by immunoSEQ multiplex PCR, the TCRdb table keeps only in-frame clones and is missing some. V and J calls and clone size are those listed in that table; D and trimming were worked out from the DNA. The table shows just over 20,000 clones, with 80% to 90% occurring only once. The source of the sample is a study of blood T cell repertoires in COVID-19. Study background: The origin of the acute and convalescent COVID-19 samples was the United States, Italy and Spain. In each case, the material was cDNA or gDNA derived from T cells, B-cell-depleted T cells, or PBMCs.

Trimming at V came to 3 bases and at J to 1 base, leaving 3 bases not matched to a gene. CDR3 length: 14 residues. Germline values: CDR1 SGHDT, CDR2 YYEEEE. Material: peripheral blood. The genes are TRBV5-6 and TRBJ2-7; TRBD1 matches 8 bases. This receptor was obtained from a man aged 50-59 years with active COVID-19. The CDR3 nucleotides are TGTGCCAGCAGCTCGACAGGGGTTTCCTACGAGCAGTACTTC. Its translation: CASSSTGVSYEQYF.